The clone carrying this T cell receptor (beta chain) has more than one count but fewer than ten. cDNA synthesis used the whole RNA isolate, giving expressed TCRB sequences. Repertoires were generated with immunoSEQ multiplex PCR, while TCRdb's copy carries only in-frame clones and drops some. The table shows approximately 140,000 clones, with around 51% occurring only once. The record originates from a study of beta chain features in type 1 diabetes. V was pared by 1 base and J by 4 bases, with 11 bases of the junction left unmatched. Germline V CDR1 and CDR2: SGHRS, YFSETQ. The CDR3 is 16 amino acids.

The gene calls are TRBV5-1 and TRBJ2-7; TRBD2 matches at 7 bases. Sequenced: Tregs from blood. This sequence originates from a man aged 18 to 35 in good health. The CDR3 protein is CASSLRRGSGLYEQYF. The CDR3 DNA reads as TGCGCCAGCAGCTTGAGGCGGGGGTCGGGACTATACGAGCAGTACTTC.